A selection of T cell receptor beta chains follows, all from one sample in a study of metastatic and nonmetastatic thyroid tumors. TCRdb re-clonotyped the PCR reads via MiXCR. The sample yields roughly 23,000 clones, roughly 20% seen once. Sequenced material: blood. These receptors were collected from a male donor with papillary thyroid cancer or a benign thyroid nodule (not recorded which). Some clones in this sample may be carry-over from other donors' samples. The CDR3 runs from the conserved cysteine through the conserved F or W. D genes are given only for firm matches. Size is omitted from some rows. Given values are once, few, many or a class for expanded clones.

V	size	J	D	CDR3	DNA
TRBV28	NA	TRBJ2-5	NA	CASSNQGESETQYF	TGTGCCAGCAGTAACCAGGGCGAGAGCGAGACCCAGTACTTC
TRBV30	NA	TRBJ2-7	TRBD1	CAWATGTGSYEQYF	TGTGCCTGGGCGACCGGGACAGGGTCCTACGAGCAGTACTTC
TRBV12-3/TRBV12-4	NA	TRBJ1-4	TRBD1	CSIRRTGQSNEKLFF	TGTTCCATCAGGCGGACGGGACAGAGTAATGAAAAACTGTTTTTT
TRBV28	many	TRBJ1-6	NA	CASSLTDSAPLHF	TGTGCCAGCAGTTTAACGGATTCGGCACCCCTCCACTTT
TRBV27	NA	TRBJ2-1	TRBD1	CASSPGDRWPYNEQFF	TGTGCCAGCAGTCCCGGGGACAGGTGGCCCTACAATGAGCAGTTCTTC
TRBV2	many	TRBJ1-5	NA	CASRETNSNQPQHF	TGTGCCAGCAGGGAGACTAATAGCAATCAGCCCCAGCATTTT
TRBV6-2/TRBV6-3	NA	TRBJ1-2	TRBD1	CASSWDRGYGYTF	TGTGCCAGCAGTTGGGACAGGGGCTATGGCTACACCTTC
TRBV6-5	medium-sized	TRBJ2-7	NA	CASSYRENDEQYF	TGTGCCAGCAGTTACAGGGAAAATGACGAGCAGTACTTC
TRBV11-2	once	TRBJ2-7	TRBD2	CASSLGGPTGLAAYEQYF	TGTGCCAGCAGCTTAGGTGGTCCGACGGGACTAGCTGCCTACGAGCAGTACTTC
TRBV6-1	NA	TRBJ1-1	TRBD1	CASSRTGHGGTEAFF	TGTGCCAGCAGTCGGACAGGCCATGGGGGCACTGAAGCTTTCTTT
TRBV4-2	NA	TRBJ2-7	NA	CASSQDTYEQYF	TGTGCCAGCAGCCAAGATACATACGAGCAGTACTTC
TRBV5-5	many	TRBJ1-5	TRBD1	CASLDMGQIYSNQPQHF	TGTGCCAGCCTAGACATGGGACAGATTTATAGCAATCAGCCCCAGCATTTT
TRBV27	few	TRBJ2-2	TRBD2	CASSPRWSGRENTGELFF	TGTGCCAGCAGTCCCCGGTGGAGCGGGAGGGAGAACACCGGGGAGCTGTTTTTT
TRBV11-2	NA	TRBJ2-1	TRBD2	CAISLGLANDNEHFF	TGTGCCATCAGCTTAGGACTAGCGAATGACAATGAGCATTTCTTC
TRBV7-9	many	TRBJ2-5	TRBD2	CASSLALSGRGQETQYF	TGTGCCAGCAGCTTAGCCCTAAGCGGGAGGGGCCAAGAGACCCAGTACTTC
TRBV20-1	many	TRBJ2-7	TRBD2	CSAGTIYYEQYF	TGCAGTGCTGGGACTATATACTACGAGCAGTACTTC
TRBV7-2	many	TRBJ1-3	NA	CASSSRASGNTIYF	TGTGCCAGCAGCTCCCGGGCCTCTGGAAACACCATATATTTT
TRBV5-1	many	TRBJ1-1	NA	CASSLHRGGTEAFF	TGCGCCAGCAGCTTGCACCGGGGGGGCACTGAAGCTTTCTTT
TRBV7-9	many	TRBJ2-7	NA	CASSSSPGHWGQYF	TGTGCCAGCAGCTCATCTCCGGGACATTGGGGGCAGTACTTC
TRBV5-1	NA	TRBJ2-7	NA	CASSLVGNYEQYF	TGCGCCAGCAGCTTGGTCGGGAACTACGAGCAGTACTTC
TRBV20-1	NA	TRBJ2-3	TRBD2	CSAGGSRADTQYF	TGCAGTGCGGGCGGGAGTCGGGCAGATACGCAGTATTTT
TRBV2	many	TRBJ2-3	NA	CASSVLRETDTQYF	TGTGCCAGCAGTGTCCTCCGGGAGACAGATACGCAGTATTTT
TRBV5-1	many	TRBJ2-3	TRBD2	CASTTSGRSDTQYF	TGCGCCAGCACGACTAGCGGGAGGTCGGATACGCAGTATTTT
TRBV7-2	many	TRBJ2-1	NA	CASSPQALTGNEQFF	TGTGCCAGCAGCCCCCAGGCCTTGACTGGAAATGAGCAGTTCTTC
TRBV12-3/TRBV12-4	many	TRBJ2-5	NA	CASGRAGLVETQYF	TGTGCCAGCGGCCGGGCAGGCCTTGTAGAGACCCAGTACTTC
TRBV12-3/TRBV12-4	few	TRBJ2-1	NA	CASNTRGGLSSYNEQFF	TGTGCCAGCAACACTCGGGGCGGGTTGAGCTCCTACAATGAGCAGTTCTTC
TRBV6-1	few	TRBJ2-3	NA	CASSDRGAVTQYF	TGTGCCAGCAGTGATCGGGGGGCCGTCACGCAGTATTTT
TRBV7-2	many	TRBJ2-5	TRBD1	CASSQKAGGRETQYF	TGTGCCAGCAGCCAGAAAGCAGGGGGCCGGGAGACCCAGTACTTC
TRBV20-1	NA	TRBJ1-2	TRBD1	CSAERPGQGFGYTF	TGCAGTGCTGAACGACCGGGACAGGGATTTGGCTACACCTTC
TRBV6-2/TRBV6-3	NA	TRBJ2-5	NA	CASSYALSREIEETQYF	TGTGCCAGCAGTTACGCCCTCTCCCGGGAGATTGAGGAGACCCAGTACTTC
TRBV27	many	TRBJ2-7	TRBD2	CASSWTSGSEQYF	TGTGCCAGCAGTTGGACTAGCGGGAGCGAGCAGTACTTC
TRBV27	NA	TRBJ2-1	TRBD2	CASRLSGGPSYNEQFF	TGTGCCAGCAGGTTATCGGGAGGTCCCTCCTACAATGAGCAGTTCTTC
TRBV7-2	once	TRBJ2-2	NA	CASIQVKTTGELFF	TGTGCCAGCATACAGGTGAAAACCACCGGGGAGCTGTTTTTT
TRBV20-1	many	TRBJ1-3	NA	CSARDIVGGSGNTIYF	TGCAGTGCTAGAGATATCGTAGGGGGCTCTGGAAACACCATATATTTT
TRBV6-1	many	TRBJ1-3	NA	CASSRMYSGNTIYF	TGTGCCAGCAGTCGGATGTACTCTGGAAACACCATATATTTT
TRBV12-3/TRBV12-4	medium-sized	TRBJ2-7	NA	CASSLTLNYEQYF	TGTGCCAGCAGTTTGACCCTTAACTACGAGCAGTACTTC
TRBV6-2/TRBV6-3	medium-sized	TRBJ2-5	NA	CASTLGPEVETQYF	TGTGCCAGCACCTTGGGACCCGAGGTAGAGACCCAGTACTTC
TRBV2	few	TRBJ1-2	TRBD1	CASISGQGIDGYKF	TGTGCCAGCATTTCGGGACAGGGGATCGATGGCTACAAATTC
TRBV12-3/TRBV12-4	NA	TRBJ2-7	TRBD1	CASSLLGTGVGEQYF	TGTGCCAGTAGTTTGCTCGGGACAGGGGTAGGCGAGCAGTACTTC
TRBV29-1	few	TRBJ1-2	NA	CSVSPLFGGYGYTF	TGCAGCGTTTCCCCTTTGTTTGGGGGTTATGGCTACACCTTC
TRBV6-1	many	TRBJ2-3	NA	CASRTGSTDTQYF	TGTGCCAGCAGGACCGGGAGCACAGATACGCAGTATTTT
TRBV5-1	many	TRBJ1-2	TRBD1	CASSSWGTGDGYTF	TGCGCCAGCAGCTCCTGGGGGACAGGGGATGGCTACACCTTC